This entry describes one T cell receptor (beta chain). Its antigen remains unidentified. The data stem from a study of T-cell reconstitution after alpha-beta-depleted transplantation in children. Study-wide results and limits: Day-60 TCRbeta diversity that was high in some patients was derived from surviving recipient T cells and thymic progenitors.

Preparing the TCRbeta library involved the use of unique molecular identifiers. TCRdb re-analysed the PCR reads in MiXCR, keeping a single row per CDR3 protein. The table lists a few hundred thousand distinct CDR3 sequences, under 14% of them singletons. Germline lookup yields CDR1 SGHKS and CDR2 YYEKEE (reference sequence). This CDR3 spans 14 amino acids. V was clipped by 4 bases and J by 6 bases, with 14 bases between them. The receptor was isolated from a male patient between 2 and 15 years old who had a stem cell transplant for chronic granulomatous disease, so the T cells may come from the graft donor. The chain uses TRBV5-5 and TRBJ1-5; D perhaps matches TRBD1 (6 bases). This sample comprised peripheral blood, obtained 180 days after TCRalphabeta/CD19-depleted stem cell transplant. The CDR3 spells CASSTQGFGQPQHF. In nucleotides, the CDR3 is TGTGCCAGCAGCACCCAGGGGTTCGGTCAGCCCCAGCATTTT.